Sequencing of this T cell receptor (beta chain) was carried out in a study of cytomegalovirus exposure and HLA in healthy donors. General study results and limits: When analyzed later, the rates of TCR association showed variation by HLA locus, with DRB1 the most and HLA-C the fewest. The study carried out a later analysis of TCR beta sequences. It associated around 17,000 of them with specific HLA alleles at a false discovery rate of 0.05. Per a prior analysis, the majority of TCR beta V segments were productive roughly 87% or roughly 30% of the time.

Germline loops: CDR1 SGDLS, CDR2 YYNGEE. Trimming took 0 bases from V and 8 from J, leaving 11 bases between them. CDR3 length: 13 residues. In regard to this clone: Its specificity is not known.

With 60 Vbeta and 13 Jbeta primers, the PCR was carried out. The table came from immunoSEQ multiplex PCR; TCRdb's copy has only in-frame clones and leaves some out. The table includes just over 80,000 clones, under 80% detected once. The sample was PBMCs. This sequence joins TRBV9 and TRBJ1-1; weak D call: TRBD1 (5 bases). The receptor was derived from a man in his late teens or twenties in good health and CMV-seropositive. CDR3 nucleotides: TGTGCCAGCAGCGTAGTAACAGGCGTCGAAGCTTTCTTT. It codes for CASSVVTGVEAFF.